This entry concerns a single T cell receptor (beta chain). As yet, its antigen is unknown. The CDR3 loop spans 14 amino acids. CDR1 is SGHTA, CDR2 FQGTGA, per germline. V dropped 6 bases and J dropped 7 bases, with 19 bases sitting between them. This specimen belongs to a study of CD8+CD57+ T cells in acquired aplastic anemia. On the study more broadly: Sorted CD4+ and CD8+ cell DNA averaged about 3 ug. Study-wide points: Around 27 CD8+ CDR3 sequences occurred in both the patients and the controls.

TCR beta VDJ and CDR3 were profiled, and genomic DNA was the template. TCRdb called the reads again in MiXCR, with one record for every CDR3 protein. The table shows roughly 280,000 distinct CDR3 sequences, with roughly 61% occurring only once. Whoever was chosen for sequencing had shown CD8+CD57+ cell expansion by flow cytometry. Each patient had severe acquired aplastic anemia. The specimen sequenced was sorted CD4+, CD8+, or CD8+CD57+ T cells (not recorded which) from PBMCs. This clonotype was obtained from a human donor with aplastic anemia. This chain connects TRBV7-3 to TRBJ2-7; tentatively, D is TRBD2 (5 bases). CDR3 DNA: TGTGCCAGCAGTCCGCTAATAGATTCGGGGGAGCAGTACTTC. Protein sequence: CASSPLIDSGEQYF.